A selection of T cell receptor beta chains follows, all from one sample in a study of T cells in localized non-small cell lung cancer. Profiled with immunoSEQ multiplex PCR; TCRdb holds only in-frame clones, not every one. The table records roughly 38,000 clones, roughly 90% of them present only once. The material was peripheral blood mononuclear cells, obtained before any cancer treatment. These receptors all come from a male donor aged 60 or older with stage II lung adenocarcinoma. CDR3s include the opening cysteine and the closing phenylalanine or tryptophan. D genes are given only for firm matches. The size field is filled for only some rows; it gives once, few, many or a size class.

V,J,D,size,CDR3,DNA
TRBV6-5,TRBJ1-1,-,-,CATTENTEAFF,TGTGCCACGACAGAAAACACTGAAGCTTTCTTT
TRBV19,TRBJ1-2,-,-,CASRYSRDSLLNYGYTF,TGTGCCAGTAGGTACTCCAGGGACTCACTCCTTAACTATGGCTACACCTTC
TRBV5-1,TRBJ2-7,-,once,CASSSSRSYEQYF,TGCGCCAGCAGCTCCTCACGATCCTACGAGCAGTACTTC
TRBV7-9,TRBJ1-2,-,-,CASSPAGAEANYGYTF,TGTGCCAGCAGCCCCGCGGGAGCGGAGGCTAACTATGGCTACACCTTC
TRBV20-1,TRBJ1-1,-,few,CSANREAEAFF,TGCAGTGCTAACAGGGAGGCTGAAGCTTTCTTT
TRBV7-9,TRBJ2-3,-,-,CASSLSTDTQYF,TGTGCCAGCAGCTTATCGACAGATACGCAGTATTTT
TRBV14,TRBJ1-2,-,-,CASNPWNFRDGYTF,TGTGCCAGCAACCCCTGGAACTTTAGGGATGGCTACACCTTC
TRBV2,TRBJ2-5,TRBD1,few,CASSAWGMTGRETQYF,TGTGCCAGCAGTGCCTGGGGCATGACAGGGAGAGAGACCCAGTACTTC
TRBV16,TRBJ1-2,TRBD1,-,CASSQRTGEDGYTF,TGTGCCAGCAGCCAACGGACAGGGGAGGATGGCTACACCTTC
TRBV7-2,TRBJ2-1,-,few,CASSLAGFQGVQGQFF,TGTGCCAGCAGCTTAGCGGGGTTTCAGGGAGTACAGGGGCAGTTCTTC
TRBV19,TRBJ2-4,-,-,CASSPRVLRGDIQYF,TGTGCCAGTAGTCCAAGGGTTTTAAGGGGGGACATTCAGTACTTC
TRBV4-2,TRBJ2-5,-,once,CASSQEETQYF,TGTGCCAGCAGCCAGGAAGAGACCCAGTACTTC
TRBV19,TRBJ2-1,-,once,CASSMGTLNNEQFF,TGTGCCAGTAGTATGGGGACTCTTAACAATGAGCAGTTCTTC
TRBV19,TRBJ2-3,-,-,CASRIDRALRSDTQYF,TGTGCCAGTAGGATCGACCGGGCCCTCCGATCAGATACGCAGTATTTT
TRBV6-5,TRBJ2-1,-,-,CASSNSRSRNEQFF,TGTGCCAGCAGCAATAGTAGATCCCGCAATGAGCAGTTCTTC
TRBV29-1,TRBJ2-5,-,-,CSVARPGPNLGETQYF,TGCAGCGTTGCCCGGCCGGGACCCAATTTGGGAGAGACCCAGTACTTC
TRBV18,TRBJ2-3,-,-,CASSPRTGGTKREADTQYF,TGTGCCAGCTCACCACGGACAGGGGGGACTAAGCGGGAGGCAGATACGCAGTATTTT
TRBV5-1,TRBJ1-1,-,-,CASEPTASGDTEAFF,TGCGCCAGCGAACCCACAGCCTCAGGGGACACTGAAGCTTTCTTT
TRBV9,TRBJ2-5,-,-,CASSVGTVGETQYF,TGTGCCAGCAGCGTAGGGACCGTTGGAGAGACCCAGTACTTC
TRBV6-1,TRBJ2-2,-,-,CASRDWTVTGELFF,TGTGCCAGCAGGGATTGGACAGTGACCGGGGAGCTGTTTTTT
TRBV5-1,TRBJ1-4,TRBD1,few,CASSSQTGDNEKLFF,TGCGCCAGCAGCTCCCAGACAGGGGATAATGAAAAACTGTTTTTT
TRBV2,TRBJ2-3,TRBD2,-,CASSVGLAGADTQYF,TGTGCCAGCAGTGTCGGGCTAGCGGGCGCAGATACGCAGTATTTT
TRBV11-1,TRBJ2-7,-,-,CASSSQRRKYF,TGTGCCAGCAGCTCACAGCGGCGCAAGTACTTC
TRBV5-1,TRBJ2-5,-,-,CASSPGTPSVGETQYF,TGCGCCAGCAGCCCGGGGACACCCTCGGTTGGAGAGACCCAGTACTTC
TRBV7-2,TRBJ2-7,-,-,CASSLATARREQYF,TGTGCCAGCAGCTTAGCCACAGCCCGCCGGGAGCAGTACTTC
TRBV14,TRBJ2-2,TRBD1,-,CASSPRQGTGELFF,TGTGCCAGCAGCCCACGACAGGGGACCGGGGAGCTGTTTTTT
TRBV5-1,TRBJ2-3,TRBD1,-,CASTSTGLDTDTQYF,TGCGCCAGCACCTCGACAGGGCTTGACACAGATACGCAGTATTTT
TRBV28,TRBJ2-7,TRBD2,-,CASSWDRGGHEQYF,TGTGCCAGCAGTTGGGACCGGGGGGGCCACGAGCAGTACTTC
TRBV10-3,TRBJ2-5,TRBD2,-,CASRWGREARETQYF,TGTGCCTCCCGATGGGGGCGGGAGGCGCGGGAGACCCAGTACTTC
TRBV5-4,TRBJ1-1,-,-,CASSLSLTTEAFF,TGTGCCAGCAGCTTGAGTCTGACTACTGAAGCTTTCTTT
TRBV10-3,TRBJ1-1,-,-,CAISDALIGGGTEAFF,TGTGCCATCAGTGACGCCTTGATCGGTGGGGGCACTGAAGCTTTCTTT
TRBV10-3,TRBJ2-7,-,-,CAIKSTGLTYEQYF,TGTGCCATCAAGTCGACAGGTCTTACCTACGAGCAGTACTTC
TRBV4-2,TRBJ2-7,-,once,CASSQDYARLDEQYF,TGTGCCAGCAGCCAAGATTACGCAAGGTTGGACGAGCAGTACTTC
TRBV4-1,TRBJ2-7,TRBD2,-,CASSLIAGDYEQYF,TGCGCCAGCAGCCTCATAGCGGGGGACTACGAGCAGTACTTC
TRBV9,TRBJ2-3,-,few,CASSVPPEGPTDTQYF,TGTGCCAGCAGCGTACCCCCGGAGGGCCCCACAGATACGCAGTATTTT
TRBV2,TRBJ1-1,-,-,CASSESRNTEAFF,TGTGCCAGCAGTGAAAGCAGGAACACTGAAGCTTTCTTT
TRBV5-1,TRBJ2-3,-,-,CASREPTDTQYF,TGCGCCAGCAGGGAACCCACAGATACGCAGTATTTT
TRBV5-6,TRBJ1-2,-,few,CASSLPGARGYTF,TGTGCCAGCAGCTTGCCAGGGGCGCGAGGCTACACCTTC
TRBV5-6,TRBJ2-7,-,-,CASSLASNEQYF,TGTGCCAGCAGCTTGGCCTCGAACGAGCAGTACTTC
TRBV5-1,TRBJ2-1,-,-,CASSLPARDEQFF,TGCGCCAGCAGCTTGCCCGCCAGGGATGAGCAGTTCTTC
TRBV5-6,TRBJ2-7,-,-,CASSLGSHEQYF,TGTGCCAGCAGCTTAGGCAGCCACGAGCAGTACTTC
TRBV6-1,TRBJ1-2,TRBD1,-,CASRDRGLGGYTF,TGTGCCAGCAGAGACAGGGGTCTGGGCGGCTACACCTTC
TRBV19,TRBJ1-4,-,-,CASTYGRGANEKLFF,TGTGCCAGTACGTACGGCAGGGGAGCTAATGAAAAACTGTTTTTT
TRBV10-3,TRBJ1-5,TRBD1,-,CAISSGTGNQPQHF,TGTGCCATCAGTTCCGGGACAGGCAATCAGCCCCAGCATTTT
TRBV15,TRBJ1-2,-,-,CATSTHTGLNYGYTF,TGTGCCACCAGCACACATACAGGGTTAAACTATGGCTACACCTTC
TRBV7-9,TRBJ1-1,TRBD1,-,CASSTGQGGTEAFF,TGTGCCAGCAGCACTGGACAGGGGGGCACTGAAGCTTTCTTT
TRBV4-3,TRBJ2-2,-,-,CASSQGSGHSTGELFF,TGCGCCAGCAGCCAAGGGTCGGGACACTCCACCGGGGAGCTGTTTTTT
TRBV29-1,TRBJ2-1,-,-,CSVDRTGGKNEQFF,TGCAGCGTTGATCGGACAGGCGGGAAGAATGAGCAGTTCTTC
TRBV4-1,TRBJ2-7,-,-,CASSQGTAENYEQYF,TGCGCCAGCAGCCAAGGGACAGCGGAAAACTACGAGCAGTACTTC
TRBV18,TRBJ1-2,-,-,CASSGTTATNYGYTF,TGTGCCAGCTCCGGAACGACAGCCACTAACTATGGCTACACCTTC
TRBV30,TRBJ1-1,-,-,CAWVLGGCTEAFF,TGTGCCTGGGTATTGGGGGGGTGCACTGAAGCTTTCTTT
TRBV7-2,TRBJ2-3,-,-,CASSSRGGADTQYF,TGTGCCAGCAGCTCCCGAGGGGGGGCAGATACGCAGTATTTT
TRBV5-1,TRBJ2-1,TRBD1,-,CASSGDREGNEQFF,TGCGCCAGCAGCGGGGACAGGGAAGGAAATGAGCAGTTCTTC
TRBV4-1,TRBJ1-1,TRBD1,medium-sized,CASSHGQANTEAFF,TGCGCCAGCAGCCATGGACAGGCGAACACTGAAGCTTTCTTT
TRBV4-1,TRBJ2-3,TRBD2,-,CASSPAGTRTDTQYF,TGCGCCAGCAGCCCAGCGGGGACTCGCACAGATACGCAGTATTTT